The 5 T cell receptor beta chains listed next were all sequenced from one sample in a study of T cells in tuberculosis. Sorting used thawed, overnight-rested PBMC stained with anti-CD3, a viability dye and GMM-loaded CD1B tetramer. C32 glucose monomycolate from Rhodococcus equi was loaded onto the CD1B tetramers. Clones were sequenced by immunoSEQ multiplex PCR, and TCRdb holds only the in-frame ones, with some missing. The sample contains 60,000 or so clones, around 81% of which appear only once. The sequenced sample consisted of CD1b-GMM tetramer-negative cells sorted from PBMCs. The origin of the receptors is an adult woman with latent tuberculosis.

The chain combines TRBV7-3 with TRBJ1-5; D is possibly TRBD1 (5 bases). In germline, CDR1 is SGHTA, CDR2 FQGTGA. V lost 4 bases to trimming and J lost 8 bases, with 21 bases between them. CDR3 length: 16 residues. CDR3 region: CASSYTQGTQFEPQHF. CDR3 in DNA: TGTGCCAGCAGCTACACCCAGGGAACTCAGTTTGAGCCCCAGCATTTT.

CDR3 nucleotides: TGTGCCAGCAGTTCAGGACAGGGGGGAAACACTGAAGCTTTCTTT. As protein: CASSSGQGGNTEAFF. The chain couples TRBV6-5 to TRBJ1-1; 10 nucleotides line up with TRBD1. The germline V gene encodes CDR1 MNHEY and CDR2 SVGAGI. The V segment lost 4 bases and the J segment 2 bases; nucleotides outside the gene matches: 4. There are 15 residues in the CDR3.

V is TRBV5-1 and J is TRBJ1-6, with 7 positions matching TRBD1. Per germline, CDR1 SGHRS and CDR2 YFSETQ. Trimming took 1 base from V and 10 from J; bases not matched to a gene: 11. The CDR3 has 16 amino acids. The CDR3 DNA reads as TGCGCCAGCAGCTTGTCCACAGGGGCCAGGGGGTCACCCCTCCACTTT. This encodes CASSLSTGARGSPLHF.

This clone was seen a few times. CDR3 in amino acids: CASRGREYNSPLHF. In DNA form, the CDR3 reads TGTGCCAGCAGGGGCAGGGAATATAATTCACCCCTCCACTTT. V usage is TRBV9 and J usage is TRBJ1-6, with a possible D match to TRBD1 (5 bases). This CDR3 has 14 residues. Per germline, CDR1 SGDLS and CDR2 YYNGEE. The germline V and J ends were trimmed by 5 bases and 4 bases, with 10 bases remaining between them.

V usage is TRBV30 and J usage is TRBJ2-1; 7 nucleotides line up with TRBD1. The CDR3 is made up of 14 amino acids. Per the germline V gene, CDR1 is GTSNPN and CDR2 is SVGIG (reference sequence). The ends lost 0 bases at V and 4 bases at J; junction bases unmatched: 3. CDR3 residues: CAWSVGTAYNEQFF. CDR3 coding DNA: TGTGCCTGGAGTGTAGGGACAGCTTACAATGAGCAGTTCTTC.